Listed below are T cell receptor beta chains from one sample, sequenced in a study of blood T cell repertoires in COVID-19. Using immunoSEQ multiplex PCR, the repertoire was profiled, and TCRdb retains in-frame clones only, with some absent. The repertoire holds about 200,000 clones, with roughly four fifths as singletons. The sequenced material came from peripheral blood. The receptors were sampled from a woman aged 45-59 years with active or convalescent COVID-19. Both conserved end residues are part of each CDR3. D genes are given only for firm matches. Some rows mark clone size as missing; the rest say once, few, many or name a class of expanded clone.

v_call	j_call	d_call	clone_size	cdr3_nt	cdr3_aa
TRBV6-5	TRBJ1-5	NA	NA	TGTGCCAGCAAATGGCGTCAGGGGAATCAGCCCCAGCATTTT	CASKWRQGNQPQHF
TRBV2	TRBJ1-6	NA	NA	TGTGCCAGCAACCGACAGGAAAATTCACCCCTCCACTTT	CASNRQENSPLHF
TRBV24-1	TRBJ2-2	TRBD2	NA	TGTGCCACCTCGGTTACTGGAGCGGGAGTAACCGGGGAGCTGTTTTTT	CATSVTGAGVTGELFF
TRBV7-9	TRBJ2-5	NA	NA	TGTGCCAGCAGCCCTCGGGAGACCCAGTACTTC	CASSPRETQYF
TRBV5-1	TRBJ1-1	NA	NA	TGCGCCAGCAGCTTGCAGGATATGAACACTGAAGCTTTCTTT	CASSLQDMNTEAFF
TRBV3-1/TRBV3-2	TRBJ1-4	TRBD1	once	TGTGCCAGCAGCCAATCGGGGACAGTCAATGAAAAACTGTTTTTT	CASSQSGTVNEKLFF
TRBV2	TRBJ1-4	NA	NA	TGTGCCAGCAGGAGGGGACGGGAGGGATCTAATGAAAAACTGTTTTTT	CASRRGREGSNEKLFF
TRBV19	TRBJ1-5	NA	NA	TGTGCCAGTAGGGGACTCAATAGCAATCAGCCCCAGCATTTT	CASRGLNSNQPQHF
TRBV6-5	TRBJ2-7	NA	NA	TGTGCCAGCAGTCTAACGACAGAGTACGAGCAGTACTTC	CASSLTTEYEQYF
TRBV28	TRBJ1-5	TRBD1	NA	TGTGCCAGCATAGGACAGGGTGGTCAGCCCCAGCATTTT	CASIGQGGQPQHF
TRBV5-6	TRBJ1-5	TRBD1	once	TGTGCCAGCAGTCCGGACAGGGGGCTGGGTCAGCCCCAGCATTTT	CASSPDRGLGQPQHF
TRBV10-1	TRBJ2-2	NA	few	TGCGCCAGCAGTATTAGCGAGAACACCGGGGAGCTGTTTTTT	CASSISENTGELFF
TRBV12-3/TRBV12-4	TRBJ1-1	NA	NA	TGTGCCAGCAGCCCCCCGGGGGGCCCTGAAGCTTTCTTT	CASSPPGGPEAFF
TRBV28	TRBJ1-5	NA	NA	TGTGCCAGCAGTTTACGGAAGACAGTCCAGCCCCAGCATTTT	CASSLRKTVQPQHF
TRBV6-5	TRBJ1-1	TRBD1	NA	TGTGCCAGCACCTACAGGGGTAGGACTGAAGCTTTCTTT	CASTYRGRTEAFF
TRBV7-9	TRBJ2-1	TRBD2	once	TGTGCCAGCAGCTTAGGCGGGGGGCGCTCCTACAATGAGCAGTTCTTC	CASSLGGGRSYNEQFF
TRBV5-1	TRBJ1-4	TRBD1	NA	TGCGCCAGCAGACAGAGGGACAGCCATAATGAAAAACTGTTTTTT	CASRQRDSHNEKLFF
TRBV19	TRBJ2-1	TRBD1	few	TGTGCCAGTAGTATAAGGGGGACAGGGGCCATCGGCTCCTACAATGAGCAGTTCTTC	CASSIRGTGAIGSYNEQFF